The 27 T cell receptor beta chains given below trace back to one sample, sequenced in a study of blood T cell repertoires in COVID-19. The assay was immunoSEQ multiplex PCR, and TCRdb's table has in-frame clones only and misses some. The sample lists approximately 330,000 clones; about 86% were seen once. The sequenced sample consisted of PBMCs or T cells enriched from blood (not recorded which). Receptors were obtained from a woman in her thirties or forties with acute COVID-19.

The CDR3 loop is CASSASYGTGLNGYTF. The CDR3, as DNA: TGTGCCAGCAGTGCAAGCTACGGGACAGGACTGAATGGCTACACCTTC. V gene TRBV6-1 combines with J gene TRBJ1-2; 8 bases are shared with TRBD1. The V gene's germline CDR1 is MNHNS and CDR2 SASEGT. The CDR3 runs 16 residues. The V segment lost 4 bases and the J segment 6 bases; nucleotides outside the gene matches: 13.

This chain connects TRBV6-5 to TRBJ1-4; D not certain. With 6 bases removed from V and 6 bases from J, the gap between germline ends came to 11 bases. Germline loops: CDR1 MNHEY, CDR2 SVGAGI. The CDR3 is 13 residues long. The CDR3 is CASSLRGDEKLFF. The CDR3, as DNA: TGTGCCAGCAGCCTTCGGGGTGATGAAAAACTGTTTTTT.

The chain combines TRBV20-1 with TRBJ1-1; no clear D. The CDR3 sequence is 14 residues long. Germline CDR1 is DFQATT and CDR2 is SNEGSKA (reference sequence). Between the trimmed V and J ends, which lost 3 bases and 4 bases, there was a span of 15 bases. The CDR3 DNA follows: TGCAGTGCTAGTTTTGGCTGGGAGTTCACTGAAGCTTTCTTT. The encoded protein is CSASFGWEFTEAFF.

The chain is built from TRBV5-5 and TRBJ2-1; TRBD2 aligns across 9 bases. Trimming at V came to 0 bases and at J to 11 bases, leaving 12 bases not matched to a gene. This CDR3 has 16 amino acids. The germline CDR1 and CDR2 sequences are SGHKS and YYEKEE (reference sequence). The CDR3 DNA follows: TGTGCCAGCAGCTTGGCCGTATTAGGGACTAGCCGACAGCAGTTCTTC. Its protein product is CASSLAVLGTSRQQFF.

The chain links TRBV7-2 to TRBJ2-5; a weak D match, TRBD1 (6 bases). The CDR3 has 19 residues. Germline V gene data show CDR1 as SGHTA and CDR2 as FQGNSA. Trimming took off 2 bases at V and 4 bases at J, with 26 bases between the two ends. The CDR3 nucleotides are TGTGCCAGCAGCTTACTGGGCCCGTCGTTGAGGGGGAGTCGAGAGACCCAGTACTTC. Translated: CASSLLGPSLRGSRETQYF.

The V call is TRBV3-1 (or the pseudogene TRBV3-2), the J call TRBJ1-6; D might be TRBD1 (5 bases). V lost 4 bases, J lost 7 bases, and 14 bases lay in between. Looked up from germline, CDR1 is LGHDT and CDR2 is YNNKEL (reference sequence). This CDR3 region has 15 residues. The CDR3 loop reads CASSPSRTTNSPLHF. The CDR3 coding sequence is TGTGCCAGCAGCCCGTCCCGGACAACAAATTCACCCCTCCACTTT.

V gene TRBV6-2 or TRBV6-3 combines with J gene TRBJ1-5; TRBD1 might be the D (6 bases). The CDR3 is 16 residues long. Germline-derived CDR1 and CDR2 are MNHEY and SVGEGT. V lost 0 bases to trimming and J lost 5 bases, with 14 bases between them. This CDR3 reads CASSYSGWGRDQPQHF. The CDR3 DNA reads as TGTGCCAGCAGTTACTCGGGATGGGGGCGTGATCAGCCCCAGCATTTT.

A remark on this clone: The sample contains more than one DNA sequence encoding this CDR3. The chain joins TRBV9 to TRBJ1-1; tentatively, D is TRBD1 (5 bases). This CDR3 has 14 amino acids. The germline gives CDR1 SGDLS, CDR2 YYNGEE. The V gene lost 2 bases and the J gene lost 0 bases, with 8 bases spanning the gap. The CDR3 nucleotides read TGTGCCAGCAGCGTGGGGGGGATGAACACTGAAGCTTTCTTT. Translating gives CASSVGGMNTEAFF. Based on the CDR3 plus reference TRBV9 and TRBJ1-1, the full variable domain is DSGVTQTPKHLITATGQRVTLRCSPRSGDLSVYWYQQSLDQGLQFLIQYYNGEERAKGNILERFSAQQFPDLHSELNLSSLELGDSALYFCASSVGGMNTEAFFGQGTRLTVV.

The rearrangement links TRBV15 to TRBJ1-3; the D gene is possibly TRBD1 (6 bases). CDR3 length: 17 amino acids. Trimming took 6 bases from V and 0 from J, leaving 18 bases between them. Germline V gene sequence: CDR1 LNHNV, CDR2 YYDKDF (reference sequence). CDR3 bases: TGTGCCACCAGGGGGCAAGGGGGTCGATCCTCTGGAAACACCATATATTTT. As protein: CATRGQGGRSSGNTIYF.

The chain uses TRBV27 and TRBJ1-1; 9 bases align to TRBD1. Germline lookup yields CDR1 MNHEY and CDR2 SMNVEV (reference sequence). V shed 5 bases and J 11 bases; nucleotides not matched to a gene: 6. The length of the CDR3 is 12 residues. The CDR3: CASSARDRVAFF. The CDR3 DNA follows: TGTGCCAGCAGTGCCCGGGACAGGGTGGCTTTCTTT.

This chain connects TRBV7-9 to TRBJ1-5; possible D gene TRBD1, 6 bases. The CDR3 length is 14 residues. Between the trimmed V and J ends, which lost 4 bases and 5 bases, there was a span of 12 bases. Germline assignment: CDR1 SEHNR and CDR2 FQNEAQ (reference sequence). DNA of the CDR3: TGTGCCAGCAGCTCACAGGGAGTGGATCAGCCCCAGCATTTT. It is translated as CASSSQGVDQPQHF.

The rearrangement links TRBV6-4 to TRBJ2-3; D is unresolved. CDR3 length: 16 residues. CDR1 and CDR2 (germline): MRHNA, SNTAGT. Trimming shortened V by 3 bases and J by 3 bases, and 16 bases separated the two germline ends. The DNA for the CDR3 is TGTGCCAGCAGTGAGGGCACCGCGTGGTCGACAGATACGCAGTATTTT. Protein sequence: CASSEGTAWSTDTQYF.

CDR3 in amino acids: CASGRQGRENTEAFF. CDR3 nucleotide sequence: TGTGCCAGCGGCCGACAGGGACGAGAAAACACTGAAGCTTTCTTT. The chain couples TRBV21-1 to TRBJ1-1; TRBD1, as called in the table, went unchecked against the DNA. TRBV21-1 is annotated as a pseudogene. The CDR3 sequence is 15 residues long.

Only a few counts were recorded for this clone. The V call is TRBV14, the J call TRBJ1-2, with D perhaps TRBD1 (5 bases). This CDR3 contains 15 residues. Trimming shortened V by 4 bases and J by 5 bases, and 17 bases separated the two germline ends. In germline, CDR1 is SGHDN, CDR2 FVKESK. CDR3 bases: TGTGCCAGCAGCCCCCCGCAGGGTCCACTGTATGGCTACACCTTC. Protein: CASSPPQGPLYGYTF.

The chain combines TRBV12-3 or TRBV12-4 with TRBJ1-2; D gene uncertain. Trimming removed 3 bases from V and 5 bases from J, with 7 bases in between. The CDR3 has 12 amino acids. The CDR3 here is CASSFGEYGYTF. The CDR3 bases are TGTGCCAGCAGTTTCGGGGAGTATGGCTACACCTTC.

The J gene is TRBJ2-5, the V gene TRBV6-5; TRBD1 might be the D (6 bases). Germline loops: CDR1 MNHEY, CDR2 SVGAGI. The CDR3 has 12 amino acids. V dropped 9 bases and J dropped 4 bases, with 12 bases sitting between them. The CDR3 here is CASTGFRETQYF. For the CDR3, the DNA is TGTGCCAGTACAGGGTTTCGAGAGACCCAGTACTTC.

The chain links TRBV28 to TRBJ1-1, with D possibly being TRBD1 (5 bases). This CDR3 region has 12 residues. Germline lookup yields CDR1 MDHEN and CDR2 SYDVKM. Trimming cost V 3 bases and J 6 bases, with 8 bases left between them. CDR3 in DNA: TGTGCCAGCAGTTTCGCAGGGTCTGAAGCTTTCTTT. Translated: CASSFAGSEAFF. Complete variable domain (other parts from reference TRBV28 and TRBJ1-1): DVKVTQSSRYLVKRTGEKVFLECVQDMDHENMFWYRQDPGLGLRLIYFSYDVKMKEKGDIPEGYSVSREKKERFSLILESASTNQTSMYLCASSFAGSEAFFGQGTRLTVV.

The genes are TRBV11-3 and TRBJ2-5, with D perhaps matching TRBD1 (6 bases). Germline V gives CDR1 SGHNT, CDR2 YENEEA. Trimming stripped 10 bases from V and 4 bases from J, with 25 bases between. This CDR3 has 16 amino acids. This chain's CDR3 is CATVVPQGYNAETQYF. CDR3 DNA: TGTGCCACTGTCGTGCCCCAGGGGTATAACGCAGAGACCCAGTACTTC.

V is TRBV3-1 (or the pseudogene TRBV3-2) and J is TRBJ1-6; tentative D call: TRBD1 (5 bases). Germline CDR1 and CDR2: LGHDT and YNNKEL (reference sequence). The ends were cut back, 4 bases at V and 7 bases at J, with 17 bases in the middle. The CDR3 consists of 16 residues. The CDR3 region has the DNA TGTGCCAGCAGCCTCCCGAGGGCGGGGGGGAATTCACCCCTCCACTTT. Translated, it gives CASSLPRAGGNSPLHF.

CDR3 coding DNA: TGTGCCAGTAGTCTGGGGGGGCTCGGGAGAGCTGACAATGAGCAGTTCTTC. Its translation is CASSLGGLGRADNEQFF. The V call is TRBV19, the J call TRBJ2-1; D is possibly TRBD2 (7 bases). Per the germline V gene, CDR1 is LNHDA and CDR2 is SQIVND (reference sequence). Trimming shortened V by 5 bases and J by 5 bases, and 22 bases separated the two germline ends. The CDR3 is made up of 17 amino acids.

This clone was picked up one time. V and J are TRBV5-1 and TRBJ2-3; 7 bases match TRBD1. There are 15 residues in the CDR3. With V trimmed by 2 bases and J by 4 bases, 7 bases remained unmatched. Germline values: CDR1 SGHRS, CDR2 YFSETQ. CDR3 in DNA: TGCGCCAGCAGCTTTCAGGGGGTTCCCGCAGATACGCAGTATTTT. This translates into CASSFQGVPADTQYF.

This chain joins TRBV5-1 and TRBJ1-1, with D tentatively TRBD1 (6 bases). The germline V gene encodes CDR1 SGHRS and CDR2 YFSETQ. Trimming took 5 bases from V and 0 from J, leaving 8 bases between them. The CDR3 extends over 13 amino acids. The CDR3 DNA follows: TGCGCCAGCAGGCCAGGGGTGAACACTGAAGCTTTCTTT. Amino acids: CASRPGVNTEAFF.

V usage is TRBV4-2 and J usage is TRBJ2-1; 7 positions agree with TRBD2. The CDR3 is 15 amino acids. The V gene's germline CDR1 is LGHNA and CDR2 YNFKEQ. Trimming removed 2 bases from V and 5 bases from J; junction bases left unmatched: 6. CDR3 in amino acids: CASSQTGTINNEQFF. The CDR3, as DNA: TGTGCCAGCAGCCAAACCGGGACTATTAACAATGAGCAGTTCTTC.

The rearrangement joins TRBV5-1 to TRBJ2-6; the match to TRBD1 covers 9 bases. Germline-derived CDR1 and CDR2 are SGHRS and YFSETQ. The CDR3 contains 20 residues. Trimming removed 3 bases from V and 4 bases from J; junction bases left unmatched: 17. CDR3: CASSSTTRPGTGLGANVLTF. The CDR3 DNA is TGCGCCAGCAGCTCGACGACTCGTCCCGGGACAGGGTTAGGGGCCAACGTCCTGACTTTC.

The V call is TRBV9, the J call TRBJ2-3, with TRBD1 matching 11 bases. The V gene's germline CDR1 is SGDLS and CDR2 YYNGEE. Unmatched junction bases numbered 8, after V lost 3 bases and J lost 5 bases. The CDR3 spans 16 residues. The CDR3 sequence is CASSDRTGGGRDTQYF. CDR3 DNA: TGTGCCAGCAGCGACCGGACAGGGGGCGGGAGAGATACGCAGTATTTT. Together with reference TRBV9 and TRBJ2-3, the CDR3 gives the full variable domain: DSGVTQTPKHLITATGQRVTLRCSPRSGDLSVYWYQQSLDQGLQFLIQYYNGEERAKGNILERFSAQQFPDLHSELNLSSLELGDSALYFCASSDRTGGGRDTQYFGPGTRLTVL.

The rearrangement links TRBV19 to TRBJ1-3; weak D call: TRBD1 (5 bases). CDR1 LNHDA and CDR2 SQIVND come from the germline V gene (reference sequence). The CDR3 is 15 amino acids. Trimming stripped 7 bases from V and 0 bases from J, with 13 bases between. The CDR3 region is CASTDRISSGNTIYF. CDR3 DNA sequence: TGTGCCAGTACCGACAGAATCAGCTCTGGAAACACCATATATTTT.

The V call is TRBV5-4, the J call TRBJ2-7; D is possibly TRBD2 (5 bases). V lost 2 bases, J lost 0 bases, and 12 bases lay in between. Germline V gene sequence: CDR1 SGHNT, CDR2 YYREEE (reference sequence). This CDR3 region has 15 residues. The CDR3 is CASSFSVGSSYEQYF. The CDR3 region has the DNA TGTGCCAGCAGCTTTTCGGTAGGGAGCTCCTACGAGCAGTACTTC.